The 20 T cell receptor beta chains in this list originate from one sample, sequenced in a study of cytomegalovirus exposure and HLA in healthy donors. Vbeta (60) and Jbeta (13) primers were used in the PCR. The data were produced by immunoSEQ multiplex PCR, yet TCRdb's version contains in-frame clones alone and is incomplete. The sample lists 150,000 to 200,000 clones, approximately 80% seen once, with about 4.4% in the top ten. Sample: PBMCs. The source is a man in his forties in good health and CMV-seronegative.

This clone turned up a few times. The chain combines TRBV30 with TRBJ1-5; maybe TRBD1 (5 bases). The CDR3 consists of 12 residues. CDR1 GTSNPN and CDR2 SVGIG come from the germline V gene (reference sequence). Between the trimmed V and J ends, which lost 1 base and 10 bases, there was a span of 11 bases. The CDR3 protein is CAWSGGAPPQHF. The CDR3 nucleotides read TGTGCCTGGAGTGGTGGGGCACCCCCCCAGCATTTT.

This clone was detected only a few times. The chain combines TRBV19 with TRBJ2-7, with 8 bases identical to TRBD1. Germline CDR1 is LNHDA and CDR2 is SQIVND (reference sequence). V gave up 8 bases and J gave up 0 bases; unmatched junction bases: 3. The CDR3 spans 13 residues. The CDR3 nucleotides read TGTGCCAGTGGGGGACAGGCCTCCTACGAGCAGTACTTC. As protein: CASGGQASYEQYF.

The chain employs TRBV19 and TRBJ1-1; D possibly corresponds to TRBD1 (6 bases). Germline V CDR1 and CDR2: LNHDA, SQIVND (reference sequence). The length of the CDR3 is 16 residues. V was cut by 6 bases and J by 1 base, with 18 bases left in between. CDR3 bases: TGTGCCAGTAGGATTACCGCAGGGGCCAGGAACACTGAAGCTTTCTTT. It codes for CASRITAGARNTEAFF. The full variable domain, its missing parts supplied by reference TRBV19 and TRBJ1-1, is DGGITQSPKYLFRKEGQNVTLSCEQNLNHDAMYWYRQDPGQGLRLIYYSQIVNDFQKGDIAEGYSVSREKKESFPLTVTSAQKNPTAFYLCASRITAGARNTEAFFGQGTRLTVV.

The chain carries TRBV7-9 and TRBJ1-4; 9 nucleotides match TRBD1. CDR3 size: 15 residues. Germline values: CDR1 SEHNR, CDR2 FQNEAQ (reference sequence). The junction had 3 bases not matched to a gene; V was cut back by 1 base and J by 6 bases. For the CDR3, the DNA is TGTGCCAGCAGCTTAGAAGGGACAGGGTATGAAAAACTGTTTTTT. This sequence encodes CASSLEGTGYEKLFF. Together with reference TRBV7-9 and TRBJ1-4, the CDR3 gives the full variable domain: DTGVSQNPRHKITKRGQNVTFRCDPISEHNRLYWYRQTLGQGPEFLTYFQNEAQLEKSRLLSDRFSAERPKGSFSTLEIQRTEQGDSAMYLCASSLEGTGYEKLFFGSGTQLSVL.

The rearrangement uses TRBV13 and TRBJ2-4; TRBD1 aligns across 11 bases. The CDR3 loop spans 16 amino acids. J was trimmed by 8 bases and V by 0 bases; bases with no gene match: 6. Germline assignment: CDR1 PRHDT and CDR2 FYEKMQ (reference sequence). The CDR3 nucleotides read TGTGCCAGCAGCTTAGGTGGACAGGGGGCAGGGGACATTCAGTACTTC. Its translation: CASSLGGQGAGDIQYF.

The V gene is TRBV18, the J gene TRBJ1-4, with TRBD1 matching over 9 bases. CDR3 length: 15 amino acids. Germline assignment: CDR1 KGHSH and CDR2 LQKENI. J was trimmed by 6 bases and V by 5 bases; bases with no gene match: 7. CDR3 loop: CASSETGGAYEKLFF. Here the CDR3 DNA reads TGTGCCAGCTCAGAAACAGGGGGCGCTTATGAAAAACTGTTTTTT.

This clone appeared a single time. The chain uses TRBV6-4 and TRBJ2-1; 8 bases are shared with TRBD1. Unmatched junction bases numbered 5, after V lost 4 bases and J lost 0 bases. In germline, CDR1 is MRHNA, CDR2 SNTAGT. CDR3 length: 16 amino acids. The DNA for the CDR3 is TGTGCCAGCAGTGGGGGACAGGCGAGCTCCTACAATGAGCAGTTCTTC. It is translated as CASSGGQASSYNEQFF.

This chain joins TRBV10-1 and TRBJ1-2; 7 positions match TRBD1. The V gene end was trimmed by 3 bases and the J gene end by 4 bases; junction bases not matched to a gene: 5. CDR3 length: 14 residues. CDR1 WNHNN and CDR2 SYGVQD come from the germline V gene (reference sequence). The CDR3 nucleotides are TGCGCCAGCAGTGACTCGGGACAGACCTATGGCTACACCTTC. As protein: CASSDSGQTYGYTF.

The rearrangement uses TRBV7-3 and TRBJ2-5; D might be TRBD1 (8 bases). Germline loops: CDR1 SGHTA, CDR2 FQGTGA. The CDR3 covers 15 residues. V lost 5 bases and J 3 bases, leaving 16 bases between the germline ends. DNA of the CDR3: TGTGCCAGCAGCCCACAGGGGGGGGCCGAAGAGACCCAGTACTTC. It translates to CASSPQGGAEETQYF. Combining the CDR3 with reference TRBV7-3 and TRBJ2-5 gives the whole variable domain GAGVSQTPSNKVTEKGKYVELRCDPISGHTALYWYRQSLGQGPEFLIYFQGTGAADDSGLPNDRFFAVRPEGSVSTLKIQRTERGDSAVYLCASSPQGGAEETQYFGPGTRLLVL.

This clone was counted a few times. The chain links TRBV6-1 to TRBJ1-6, with D uncertain. CDR1 and CDR2 (germline): MNHNS, SASEGT. The CDR3 extends over 14 amino acids. Trimming pared 2 bases from V and 14 bases from J, leaving 16 bases between. This chain's CDR3 is CASSEIMEEMALHF. CDR3 coding DNA: TGTGCCAGCAGTGAAATTATGGAGGAAATGGCCCTCCACTTT.

The chain is built from TRBV11-2 and TRBJ2-2; TRBD2 agrees at 11 bases. This CDR3 is 17 amino acids long. Germline-derived CDR1 and CDR2 are SGHAT and FQNNGV. The V segment lost 5 bases and the J segment 0 bases; nucleotides outside the gene matches: 5. The CDR3 DNA reads as TGTGCCAGCAGCATTTTAGCGGGGGGGGCGAACACCGGGGAGCTGTTTTTT. Translating it yields CASSILAGGANTGELFF.

The chain is built from TRBV4-2 and TRBJ1-2; 10 positions match TRBD1. This CDR3 contains 15 residues. V lost 4 bases, J lost 4 bases, and 6 bases stayed unmatched. Germline values: CDR1 LGHNA, CDR2 YNFKEQ. This chain's CDR3 is CASSPGQGDPYGYTF. CDR3 coding DNA: TGTGCCAGCAGCCCTGGACAGGGGGACCCCTATGGCTACACCTTC.

The V call is TRBV6-5, the J call TRBJ1-1; perhaps TRBD1 as D (6 bases). The CDR3 is made up of 10 amino acids. Germline V gives CDR1 MNHEY, CDR2 SVGAGI. V lost 9 bases and J lost 4, with 6 bases in between. The CDR3 DNA is TGTGCCAGAGGGGGCACTGAAGCTTTCTTT. This encodes CARGGTEAFF.

The chain joins TRBV6-5 to TRBJ2-3; 8 positions match TRBD2. With 10 bases clipped from V and 4 bases from J, the junction kept 4 bases outside the gene matches. Looked up from germline, CDR1 is MNHEY and CDR2 is SVGAGI. This CDR3 has 12 amino acids. DNA for the CDR3: TGTGCCACCCGGGGGGGCGCAGATACGCAGTATTTT. Translated, it gives CATRGGADTQYF.

J is TRBJ2-7 and V is TRBV6-5; 10 bases agree with TRBD2. The CDR3 covers 15 residues. The V and J ends lost 4 bases and 6 bases, in that order; junction bases with no gene match: 9. From germline, CDR1 is MNHEY and CDR2 SVGAGI. CDR3 in amino acids: CASSLAGGLLSEQYF. In DNA form, the CDR3 reads TGTGCCAGCAGTTTAGCGGGGGGCCTTCTTAGCGAGCAGTACTTC.

The J gene is TRBJ1-2, the V gene TRBV7-9; D is uncertain. The CDR3 is made up of 12 amino acids. Germline assignment: CDR1 SEHNR and CDR2 FQNEAQ (reference sequence). Trimming shortened V by 5 bases and J by 4 bases, and 8 bases separated the two germline ends. In DNA form, the CDR3 reads TGTGCCAGCAGCACAGTATCCTATGGCTACACCTTC. Translation gives CASSTVSYGYTF.

The chain recombines TRBV29-1 with TRBJ2-3; 11 bases agree with TRBD2. This CDR3 is built from 14 residues. Germline assignment: CDR1 SQVTM and CDR2 ANQGSEA. V shed 5 bases, J shed 1 base, and the junction held 2 bases outside the gene matches. CDR3 in DNA: TGCAGCGTTCCGGGACTAGCGGGCACAGATACGCAGTATTTT. Its protein product is CSVPGLAGTDTQYF.

This chain joins TRBV2 and TRBJ1-3; 10 bases line up with TRBD1. Germline V gives CDR1 SNHLY, CDR2 FYNNEI. V was pared by 4 bases and J by 4 bases, with 4 bases of the junction left unmatched. The length of the CDR3 is 15 residues. As DNA, the CDR3 is TGTGCCAGCAGTGGACAGGGGGCTATAGGAAACACCATATATTTT. Amino acid sequence: CASSGQGAIGNTIYF.

The CDR3 bases are TGTGCCAGCAGCCCTTGGACTAGCGGAGAGACCCAGTACTTC. Its protein product is CASSPWTSGETQYF. The chain couples TRBV5-8 to TRBJ2-5; 10 bases align to TRBD2. V gave up 4 bases and J gave up 4 bases; unmatched junction bases: 4. The length of the CDR3 is 14 residues. Germline CDR1 SGHTS, CDR2 YDEGEE. Full variable domain (rest looked up from reference TRBV5-8 and TRBJ2-5): EAGVTQSPTHLIKTRGQQATLRCSPISGHTSVYWYQQALGLGLQFLLWYDEGEERNRGNFPPRFSGRQFPNYSSELNVNALELEDSALYLCASSPWTSGETQYFGPGTRLLVL.

The chain combines TRBV5-1 with TRBJ2-7; 7 nucleotides agree with TRBD1. This CDR3 is 15 amino acids long. From germline, CDR1 is SGHRS and CDR2 YFSETQ. Unmatched junction bases numbered 8, after V lost 1 base and J lost 4 bases. The CDR3 DNA follows: TGCGCCAGCAGCTTGTACGGGACAGTCACATACGAGCAGTACTTC. Translating it yields CASSLYGTVTYEQYF. Filled out from reference TRBV5-1 and TRBJ2-7, the complete variable domain reads KAGVTQTPRYLIKTRGQQVTLSCSPISGHRSVSWYQQTPGQGLQFLFEYFSETQRNKGNFPGRFSGRQFSNSRSEMNVSTLELGDSALYLCASSLYGTVTYEQYFGPGTRLTVT.